The rows below give T cell receptor beta chains drawn from one sample of a study of cytomegalovirus exposure and HLA in healthy donors. The method was immunoSEQ multiplex PCR; TCRdb's version includes in-frame clones alone and lacks a portion of them. The sample lists about 60,000 clones, approximately 77% occurring once. Sample: PBMCs. Every receptor here comes from a woman in her thirties or forties in good health and CMV-seropositive. CDR3s include the opening cysteine and the closing phenylalanine or tryptophan. The D gene is left open where the match is weak. The size field is filled for only some rows; it gives once, few, many or a size class.

few	TRBV5-1	TRBJ2-5	TRBD1	CASSPPDRWETQYF	TGCGCCAGCAGTCCCCCGGACAGGTGGGAGACCCAGTACTTC
.	TRBV7-2	TRBJ2-5	TRBD1	CASSHRDRVGETQYF	TGTGCCAGCAGCCACCGGGACAGGGTGGGAGAGACCCAGTACTTC
.	TRBV13	TRBJ2-2	TRBD1	CASSPISTGGGSGELFF	TGTGCCAGCAGCCCCATCTCGACAGGGGGCGGATCCGGGGAGCTGTTTTTT
.	TRBV27	TRBJ1-5	.	CASSPSLANQPQHF	TGTGCCAGCAGTCCCTCATTGGCTAATCAGCCCCAGCATTTT
few	TRBV4-1	TRBJ2-7	.	CASSRRDTEAYEQYF	TGCGCCAGCAGCCGCCGGGACACAGAAGCCTACGAGCAGTACTTC
.	TRBV6-5	TRBJ1-5	.	CASRSQLNQPQHF	TGTGCCAGCAGGTCACAGCTAAACCAGCCCCAGCATTTT
.	TRBV2	TRBJ2-7	TRBD2	CASSVTSGAEQYF	TGTGCCAGCAGTGTGACTAGCGGGGCCGAGCAGTACTTC
.	TRBV7-6	TRBJ2-7	TRBD2	CASSLTSGASGEQYF	TGTGCCAGCAGCTTGACTAGCGGGGCCTCGGGGGAGCAGTACTTC
.	TRBV7-9	TRBJ2-1	TRBD1	CSSMRTGYNEQFF	TGTTCCAGCATGAGGACAGGATACAATGAGCAGTTCTTC
few	TRBV6-1	TRBJ2-4	TRBD1	CASRDREIQYF	TGTGCCAGCAGGGACAGGGAGATTCAGTACTTC
few	TRBV30	TRBJ2-2	TRBD2	CAWSWGGTGELFF	TGTGCCTGGAGTTGGGGGGGAACCGGGGAGCTGTTTTTT
few	TRBV19	TRBJ1-3	TRBD1	CASTIPGQANPIGGNTIYF	TGTGCCAGTACCATCCCGGGACAGGCAAATCCGATAGGAGGAAACACCATATATTTT
.	TRBV7-8	TRBJ1-1	TRBD1	CASSLSGGIVTEAFF	TGTGCCAGCAGCTTATCAGGGGGTATCGTCACTGAAGCTTTCTTT
.	TRBV2	TRBJ1-2	.	CASSRPQGINYGYTF	TGTGCCAGCAGCCGGCCCCAGGGTATTAACTATGGCTACACCTTC
few	TRBV6-6	TRBJ2-7	TRBD1	CASRTGASYEQYF	TGTGCCAGCAGGACAGGGGCTTCCTACGAGCAGTACTTC
few	TRBV5-1	TRBJ1-2	.	CASSWGGGGPYGYTF	TGCGCCAGCAGCTGGGGGGGCGGGGGGCCGTATGGCTACACCTTC
.	TRBV7-3	TRBJ2-3	TRBD2	CASSLNPLAGRTDTQYF	TGTGCCAGCAGCTTAAACCCCCTAGCGGGGAGAACAGATACGCAGTATTTT
.	TRBV18	TRBJ2-6	TRBD1	CASSPLEQGTGANVLTF	TGTGCCAGCTCACCACTCGAACAGGGGACCGGGGCCAACGTCCTGACTTTC
.	TRBV25-1	TRBJ1-2	.	CATDRRLRDYGYTF	TGTGCCACCGATAGGAGACTCCGTGACTATGGCTACACCTTC
.	TRBV5-6	TRBJ1-6	.	CASSTTGFDSPLHF	TGTGCCAGCAGCACGACAGGTTTTGACTCACCCCTCCACTTT
.	TRBV9	TRBJ2-3	.	CASSVYYTDTQYF	TGTGCCAGCAGCGTATACTACACAGATACGCAGTATTTT
.	TRBV14	TRBJ1-1	TRBD1	CASTRGVNTEAFF	TGTGCCAGCACCAGGGGGGTGAACACTGAAGCTTTCTTT
.	TRBV2	TRBJ2-7	.	CASSPLGTESQYF	TGTGCCAGCAGCCCATTGGGTACAGAATCTCAGTACTTC
.	TRBV5-1	TRBJ2-7	TRBD1	CASRTGQGSSSYEQYF	TGCGCCAGCAGGACTGGACAGGGGTCCAGCTCCTACGAGCAGTACTTC
once	TRBV5-1	TRBJ2-7	TRBD1	CASRHGTGVFEQYF	TGCGCCAGCAGGCACGGGACAGGGGTATTCGAGCAGTACTTC
.	TRBV5-8	TRBJ1-6	.	CASSLGQKINSPLHF	TGTGCCAGCAGCCTGGGCCAGAAAATCAATTCACCCCTCCACTTT
few	TRBV30	TRBJ2-4	.	CAWSKHRGHLLAKNIQYF	TGTGCCTGGAGCAAGCATAGGGGCCATCTACTAGCCAAAAACATTCAGTACTTC
.	TRBV5-5	TRBJ1-2	TRBD1	CASTNQGDLYRYTF	TGTGCCAGCACCAACCAGGGGGACCTTTATCGCTACACCTTC
once	TRBV29-1	TRBJ2-7	.	CSVGAGRSYEQYF	TGCAGCGTTGGGGCAGGGAGGTCCTACGAGCAGTACTTC
few	TRBV7-2	TRBJ2-6	.	CASSLRGSSGANVLTF	TGTGCCAGCAGCTTAAGGGGAAGTAGTGGGGCCAACGTCCTGACTTTC
.	TRBV23-1	TRBJ2-7	TRBD1	CASAPGQGRYEQYF	TGCGCCAGCGCCCCGGGACAGGGTCGATACGAGCAGTACTTC
once	TRBV2	TRBJ2-6	.	CASGGNSGANVLTF	TGTGCCAGCGGGGGGAACTCTGGGGCCAACGTCCTGACTTTC
.	TRBV27	TRBJ1-6	TRBD1	CASSIRDPRGNSPLHF	TGTGCCAGCAGTATACGGGACCCCAGGGGGAATTCACCCCTCCACTTT
.	TRBV7-6	TRBJ2-2	.	CASSPRGELFF	TGTGCCAGCAGCCCCCGGGGGGAGCTGTTTTTT
.	TRBV6-1	TRBJ1-4	TRBD1	CASSDLGGAKVGLF	TGTGCCAGCAGTGACCTAGGGGGCGCGAAAGTTGGTCTCTTT
.	TRBV23-1	TRBJ1-4	.	CASSQWGLLREKLFF	TGCGCCAGCAGTCAATGGGGGCTCCTTCGAGAAAAACTGTTTTTT
.	TRBV5-1	TRBJ2-1	TRBD2	CASSSIRAGISVNEQFF	TGCGCCAGCAGCTCCATCCGAGCGGGAATCTCCGTGAATGAGCAGTTCTTC
few	TRBV7-2	TRBJ1-4	TRBD1	CASSWTGTEFIGEKLFF	TGTGCCAGCAGCTGGACCGGGACAGAGTTCATCGGCGAAAAACTGTTTTTT
.	TRBV19	TRBJ1-3	.	CATLSLNRQGNTIYF	TGTGCCACCTTATCTCTCAACCGACAGGGAAACACCATATATTTT
.	TRBV9	TRBJ1-2	TRBD1	CASSVDAQGEGYTF	TGTGCCAGCAGCGTAGATGCACAGGGGGAAGGCTACACCTTC
.	TRBV5-4	TRBJ2-1	TRBD2	CASSLAKRGLNNEQFF	TGTGCCAGCAGCTTGGCCAAGCGGGGGCTAAACAATGAGCAGTTCTTC
few	TRBV29-1	TRBJ2-2	.	CSVAQGGATGELFF	TGCAGCGTAGCGCAGGGGGGTGCCACCGGGGAGCTGTTTTTT
.	TRBV12-5	TRBJ1-5	TRBD1	CASGLVLGRGYQPQHF	TGTGCTAGTGGTTTGGTCTTAGGCAGGGGGTATCAGCCCCAGCATTTT
.	TRBV30	TRBJ1-1	TRBD1	CARDRANTEAFF	TGTGCTCGGGACAGAGCGAACACTGAAGCTTTCTTT
.	TRBV5-1	TRBJ1-1	.	CASSSILWRGARNTEAFF	TGCGCCAGCAGCTCAATTCTTTGGCGGGGGGCCAGGAACACTGAAGCTTTCTTT
.	TRBV28	TRBJ2-7	.	CASSSLSYEQYF	TGTGCCAGCAGTTCCCTCTCCTACGAGCAGTACTTC
.	TRBV13	TRBJ2-7	.	CASSLYGQAGYEQYF	TGTGCCAGCAGCTTATATGGACAGGCGGGGTACGAGCAGTACTTC
.	TRBV2	TRBJ2-7	.	CASRANRDEQYF	TGTGCCAGCAGAGCCAACAGGGACGAGCAGTACTTC
.	TRBV4-2	TRBJ1-1	.	CASSHGGNTEAFF	TGTGCCAGCAGCCACGGGGGGAACACTGAAGCTTTCTTT
few	TRBV6-1	TRBJ1-4	.	CASSGRGLGTNEKLFF	TGTGCCAGCAGTGGGCGAGGGCTTGGGACTAATGAAAAACTGTTTTTT
.	TRBV7-8	TRBJ1-5	TRBD1	CASRQGESNQPQHF	TGTGCCAGCCGTCAGGGGGAAAGCAATCAGCCCCAGCATTTT
.	TRBV6-1	TRBJ1-4	TRBD1	CASTRDRDEKLFF	TGTGCCAGCACCCGGGACAGGGATGAAAAACTGTTTTTT
few	TRBV7-9	TRBJ2-2	TRBD2	CASSPTSGGITNTGELFF	TGTGCCAGCAGCCCGACTAGCGGGGGAATCACGAACACCGGGGAGCTGTTTTTT
few	TRBV6-5	TRBJ2-3	TRBD2	CASAGIAGFTDTQYF	TGTGCCAGCGCGGGGATAGCGGGATTCACAGATACGCAGTATTTT